Listed below are T cell receptor beta chains from one sample, sequenced in a study of CD8 T cells in ankylosing spondylitis. Each CDR3 protein gets one entry after TCRdb re-called the 5' RACE reads with MiXCR. The repertoire holds about 96,000 distinct CDR3 sequences, with around 26% as singletons. Material: blood, either unsorted or a sorted T cell fraction (not recorded which). These receptors came from a male donor with ankylosing spondylitis or in good health (not recorded which). Both conserved end residues are part of each CDR3. A D gene is named only where the DNA matches it firmly. The size field is filled for only some rows; it gives once, few, many or a size class.

J	size	V	D	DNA	CDR3
TRBJ2-3	few	TRBV20-1	NA	TGCAGTGCTAGAGATGTAGATACGCAGTATTTT	CSARDVDTQYF
TRBJ2-4	many	TRBV5-1	TRBD1	TGCGCCAGCAGCCTTAATGGACAGGGCACGGGGGACATTCAGTACTTC	CASSLNGQGTGDIQYF
TRBJ1-4	NA	TRBV5-1	NA	TGCGCCAGCAGCTTACAGGGATCGTCTAATGAAAAACTGTTTTTT	CASSLQGSSNEKLFF
TRBJ2-3	few	TRBV10-3	TRBD1	TGTGCCATCAGTGGGACAGGGGGAAGTGCAGATACGCAGTATTTT	CAISGTGGSADTQYF
TRBJ2-7	NA	TRBV5-1	TRBD1	TGCGCCAGCAGCAGAACAGGGGATTTGTCCTACGAGCAGTACTTC	CASSRTGDLSYEQYF
TRBJ1-1	few	TRBV3-1	NA	TGTGCCAGCAGCCGGGGGGGGAACACTGAAGCTTTCTTT	CASSRGGNTEAFF
TRBJ2-1	few	TRBV7-9	NA	TGTGCCAGCAGCTTAAGCGGTTATGTCGATGAGCAGTTCTTC	CASSLSGYVDEQFF
TRBJ2-1	many	TRBV6-5	TRBD2	TGTGCCAGCAGTTACGATGGACTAGCAGACTACAATGAGCAGTTCTTC	CASSYDGLADYNEQFF
TRBJ1-4	once	TRBV9	TRBD1	TGTGCCAGCAGCGTAGCCGGTCAGGGGGAGGCCCGAACTAATGAAAAACTGTTTTTT	CASSVAGQGEARTNEKLFF
TRBJ2-1	few	TRBV7-2	TRBD2	TGTGCCAGCAGGAGACTAGCGGGAGGGCACGAGCAGTTCTTC	CASRRLAGGHEQFF
TRBJ2-1	NA	TRBV10-3	TRBD2	TGTGCCATCAGTCTAGCGGGTAATGAGCAGTTCTTC	CAISLAGNEQFF
TRBJ2-7	few	TRBV12-3/TRBV12-4	NA	TGTGCCAGCAGTTTACCACCTCCCGGGGAGCGGCAGTACTTC	CASSLPPPGERQYF
TRBJ1-5	NA	TRBV15	NA	TGTGCCACCAGCAGAGCGAAGACAGGCTCCCAAGCATTT	CATSRAKTGSQAF
TRBJ2-1	NA	TRBV3-1	NA	TGTGCCAGCAGCCAGCATATTGTCAGGGGCAATGAGCAGTTCTTC	CASSQHIVRGNEQFF